What follows are 19 T cell receptor beta chains derived from one specimen sequenced in a study of OX40 agonist ivuxolimab in advanced cancers. Method: immunoSEQ multiplex PCR; TCRdb's copy keeps in-frame clones and lacks some. The sample shows around 74,000 clones, 89% of them seen only once. This specimen consisted of CD4+ or CD8+ T cells sorted from blood, obtained in a trial of the OX40 agonist ivuxolimab. The receptors come from an adult with an advanced solid tumor such as melanoma, head and neck, liver or kidney cancer.

V gene TRBV25-1 combines with J gene TRBJ1-4, with D tentatively TRBD1 (5 bases). Germline lookup yields CDR1 MGHDK and CDR2 SYGVNS. The CDR3 has 15 amino acids. V lost 4 bases, J lost 8 bases, and 17 bases lay in between. This chain's CDR3 is CASSARGGSGEKLFF. DNA of the CDR3: TGTGCCAGCAGTGCCCGGGGGGGGTCAGGGGAAAAACTGTTTTTT.

The gene calls are TRBV10-1 and TRBJ2-3; 10 nucleotides align to TRBD2. The germline gives CDR1 WNHNN, CDR2 SYGVQD (reference sequence). The CDR3 covers 15 residues. Trimming took 6 bases from V and 5 from J; bases not matched to a gene: 8. The CDR3 protein is CASSPAGGQVDTQYF. CDR3 nucleotide sequence: TGCGCCAGCAGCCCAGCGGGGGGGCAAGTAGATACGCAGTATTTT.

The V and J genes are TRBV27 and TRBJ2-7; 8 bases line up with TRBD2. Germline-derived CDR1 and CDR2 are MNHEY and SMNVEV (reference sequence). The J segment lost 2 bases and the V segment lost 2 bases, leaving 5 bases of the junction unmatched. The CDR3 loop spans 15 amino acids. The CDR3 DNA reads as TGTGCCAGCAGTTTAGGGGCGGGGGGCGCCTACGAGCAGTACTTC. This encodes CASSLGAGGAYEQYF.

The chain combines TRBV5-1 with TRBJ2-2; tentative D call: TRBD2 (6 bases). This CDR3 is built from 15 residues. V was cut by 1 base and J by 6 bases, with 13 bases left in between. In germline, CDR1 is SGHRS, CDR2 YFSETQ. DNA for the CDR3: TGCGCCAGCAGCTTGCGCATCGGGGGACCCGGGGAGCTGTTTTTT. This encodes CASSLRIGGPGELFF.

This clone was observed a single time. V gene TRBV19 combines with J gene TRBJ2-3; weak D call: TRBD2 (6 bases). CDR3 size: 16 residues. The germline CDR1 and CDR2 sequences are LNHDA and SQIVND (reference sequence). The V end was cut by 10 bases, the J end by 9 bases, with 29 bases between. CDR3 region: CATRGLIGGTPRTQYF. In nucleotides, the CDR3 is TGTGCCACCCGCGGGTTAATTGGCGGGACCCCGAGGACGCAGTATTTT.

The chain uses TRBV19 and TRBJ2-1; D is tentatively TRBD1 or TRBD2 (6 bases each). Trimming removed 1 base from V and 3 bases from J, with 13 bases in between. Germline CDR1 and CDR2: LNHDA and SQIVND (reference sequence). The CDR3 runs to 16 residues. The CDR3, as DNA: TGTGCCAGTAGTATAGTGTGGGGGGCTAACTACAATGAGCAGTTCTTC. Its protein product is CASSIVWGANYNEQFF.

The V call is TRBV18, the J call TRBJ1-2; D remains unclear. The CDR3 is made up of 14 amino acids. V lost 3 bases to trimming and J lost 8 bases, with 16 bases between them. Germline V gene data show CDR1 as KGHSH and CDR2 as LQKENI. The CDR3 sequence is CASSPTDTTLGYTF. The CDR3, as DNA: TGTGCCAGCTCACCCACAGACACGACCCTCGGCTACACCTTC.

This sequence joins TRBV5-6 and TRBJ1-4, with 7 bases aligning to TRBD1. The CDR3 loop spans 12 amino acids. CDR1 SGHDT and CDR2 YYEEEE come from the germline V gene. After removal of 2 bases from V and 9 bases from J, the junction contained 1 base not matched to a gene. The CDR3, as DNA: TGTGCCAGCAGCTTAGGGGGCCAAAAACTGTTTTTT. Amino acid sequence: CASSLGGQKLFF.

The rearrangement links TRBV19 to TRBJ1-2; D call uncertain. Trimming removed 7 bases from V and 2 bases from J, with 17 bases in between. Germline V gives CDR1 LNHDA, CDR2 SQIVND (reference sequence). CDR3 size: 15 residues. CDR3 nucleotides: TGTGCCAGTAATCGTCGGCAGCAAGGGAACTATGGCTACACCTTC. As protein: CASNRRQQGNYGYTF.

CDR3 residues: CASSDSVRRATQYF. The DNA of the CDR3 is TGTGCCAGCAGTGACTCTGTCAGGAGGGCTACGCAGTATTTT. V and J are TRBV6-4 and TRBJ2-3; possible D gene TRBD2, 6 bases. The V and J ends lost 0 bases and 8 bases respectively, with 12 bases between them. Germline-derived CDR1 and CDR2 are MRHNA and SNTAGT. The CDR3 contains 14 residues.

The V gene is TRBV4-1, the J gene TRBJ2-3, with 7 bases that match TRBD1. Unmatched junction bases numbered 15, after V lost 4 bases and J lost 2 bases. This CDR3 contains 18 residues. Germline values: CDR1 MGHRA, CDR2 YSYEKL. CDR3 region: CASSLSSGQDSYTDTQYF. The DNA for the CDR3 is TGCGCCAGCAGCCTAAGTTCCGGACAGGACTCCTACACAGATACGCAGTATTTT.

The J gene is TRBJ1-1, the V gene TRBV5-1; D gene ambiguous. The length of the CDR3 is 15 residues. Trimming shortened V by 4 bases and J by 5 bases, and 18 bases separated the two germline ends. The germline CDR1 and CDR2 sequences are SGHRS and YFSETQ. The CDR3 here is CASSLAGEGWTEAFF. DNA for the CDR3: TGCGCCAGCAGCCTGGCTGGCGAAGGATGGACTGAAGCTTTCTTT.

Written as DNA, the CDR3 is TGTGCCAGCAGCGTAGCGGGAGGACCCTACAATGAGCAGTTCTTC. It encodes CASSVAGGPYNEQFF. The chain combines TRBV9 with TRBJ2-1; 7 nucleotides align to TRBD2. The CDR3 extends over 15 amino acids. V shed 0 bases and J 2 bases; nucleotides not matched to a gene: 2. The V gene's germline CDR1 is SGDLS and CDR2 YYNGEE.

The chain has TRBV4-1 and TRBJ1-3, with D uncertain. The CDR3 totals 16 residues. V was cut by 0 bases and J by 3 bases, with 12 bases left in between. The germline V gene encodes CDR1 MGHRA and CDR2 YSYEKL. Written as DNA, the CDR3 is TGCGCCAGCAGCCAAGATTCCCACCCTTATGGAAACACCATATATTTT. This codes for CASSQDSHPYGNTIYF.

The CDR3 DNA follows: TGTGCCAGCAGTTCAAGCGGTACGGGGTCCCAGTACTTC. It is translated as CASSSSGTGSQYF. The chain employs TRBV6-5 and TRBJ2-5; D may be TRBD2 (5 bases). This CDR3 is built from 13 residues. The germline V and J ends were trimmed by 4 bases and 9 bases, with 15 bases remaining between them. Germline V gives CDR1 MNHEY, CDR2 SVGAGI.

The V gene is TRBV6-1, the J gene TRBJ1-1, with D possibly TRBD1 on 6 matching bases. The ends were cut back, 6 bases at V and 1 base at J, with 12 bases in the middle. Germline V gene lookup returns CDR1 MNHNS and CDR2 SASEGT. This CDR3 has 14 residues. CDR3 DNA: TGTGCCAGCAGAATAGGGGGAGGGAACACTGAAGCTTTCTTT. Encoded protein: CASRIGGGNTEAFF.

The chain carries TRBV11-2 and TRBJ2-3; D is unresolved. Deletions cut 5 bases from V and 0 bases from J, with 12 bases between. Germline V gives CDR1 SGHAT, CDR2 FQNNGV. The CDR3 is made up of 15 amino acids. CDR3 sequence: CASSLLIPSTDTQYF. DNA for the CDR3: TGTGCCAGCAGCCTATTAATTCCTAGCACAGATACGCAGTATTTT.

The chain recombines TRBV28 with TRBJ1-2; the D is unclear. Trimming pared 3 bases from V and 13 bases from J, leaving 18 bases between. Germline CDR1 is MDHEN and CDR2 is SYDVKM. The CDR3 is 13 amino acids. This CDR3 reads CASSFRSLTSCTF. CDR3 coding DNA: TGTGCCAGCAGTTTTCGGTCCTTAACCTCATGCACCTTC.

This clone was picked up one time. CDR3 DNA: TGTGCCAGCAGCCAAGCGTTGGCCAACGTCCTGACTTTC. The encoded protein is CASSQALANVLTF. The chain joins TRBV27 to TRBJ2-6; D gene ambiguous. Germline assignment: CDR1 MNHEY and CDR2 SMNVEV (reference sequence). The CDR3 loop spans 13 amino acids. Trimming stripped 6 bases from V and 6 bases from J, with 9 bases between.